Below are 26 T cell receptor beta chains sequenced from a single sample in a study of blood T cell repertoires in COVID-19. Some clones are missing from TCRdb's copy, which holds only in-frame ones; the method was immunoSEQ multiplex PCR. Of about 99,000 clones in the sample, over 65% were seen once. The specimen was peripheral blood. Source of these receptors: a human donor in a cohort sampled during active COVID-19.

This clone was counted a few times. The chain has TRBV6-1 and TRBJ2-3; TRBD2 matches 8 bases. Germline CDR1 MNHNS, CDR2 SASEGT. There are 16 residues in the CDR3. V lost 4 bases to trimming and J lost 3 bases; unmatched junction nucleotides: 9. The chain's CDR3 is CASSVYSSGPTDTQYF. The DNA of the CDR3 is TGTGCCAGCAGTGTCTACTCTAGCGGGCCGACAGATACGCAGTATTTT.

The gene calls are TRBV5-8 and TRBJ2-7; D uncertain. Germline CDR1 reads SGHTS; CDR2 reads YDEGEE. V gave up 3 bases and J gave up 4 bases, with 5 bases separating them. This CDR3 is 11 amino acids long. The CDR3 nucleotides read TGTGCCAGCAGCTCCTATTACGAGCAGTACTTC. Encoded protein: CASSSYYEQYF.

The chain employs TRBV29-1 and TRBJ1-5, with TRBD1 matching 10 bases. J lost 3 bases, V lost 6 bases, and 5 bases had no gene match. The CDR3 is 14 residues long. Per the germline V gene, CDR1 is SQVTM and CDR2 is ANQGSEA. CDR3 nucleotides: TGCAGCGTCCGGGGGACAGGGGACAATCAGCCCCAGCATTTT. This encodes CSVRGTGDNQPQHF.

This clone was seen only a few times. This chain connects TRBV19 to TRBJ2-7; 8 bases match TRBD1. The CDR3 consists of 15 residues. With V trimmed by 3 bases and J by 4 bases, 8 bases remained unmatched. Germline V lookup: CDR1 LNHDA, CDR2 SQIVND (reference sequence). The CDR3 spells CASSISGQGPYEQYF. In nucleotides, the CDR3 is TGTGCCAGTAGTATCTCTGGACAGGGTCCGTACGAGCAGTACTTC.

The CDR3 DNA is TGTGCCAGCAGCTTGTCAGGGGGCGAACCAGGTGAAGCTTTCTTT. Its translation: CASSLSGGEPGEAFF. The V and J genes are TRBV7-9 and TRBJ1-1; 8 nucleotides match TRBD1. The V segment lost 3 bases and the J segment 7 bases; nucleotides outside the gene matches: 10. This CDR3 region has 15 residues. Germline-derived CDR1 and CDR2 are SEHNR and FQNEAQ (reference sequence).

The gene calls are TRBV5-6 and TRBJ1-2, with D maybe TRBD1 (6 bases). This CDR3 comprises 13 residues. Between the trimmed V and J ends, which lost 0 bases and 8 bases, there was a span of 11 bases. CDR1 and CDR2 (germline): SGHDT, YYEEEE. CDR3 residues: CASSLVGAEGYTF. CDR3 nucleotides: TGTGCCAGCAGCTTGGTGGGGGCGGAGGGCTACACCTTC.

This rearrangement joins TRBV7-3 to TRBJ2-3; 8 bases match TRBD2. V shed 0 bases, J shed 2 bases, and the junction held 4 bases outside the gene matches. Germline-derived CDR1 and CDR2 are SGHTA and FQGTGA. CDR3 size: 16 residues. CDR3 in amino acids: CASSLTLAGTTDTQYF. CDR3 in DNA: TGTGCCAGCAGCTTAACCCTAGCGGGTACCACAGATACGCAGTATTTT.

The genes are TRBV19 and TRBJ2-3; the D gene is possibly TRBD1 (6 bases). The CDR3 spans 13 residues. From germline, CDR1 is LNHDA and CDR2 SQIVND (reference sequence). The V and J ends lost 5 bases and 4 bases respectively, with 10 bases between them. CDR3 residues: CASSPGVPDTQYF. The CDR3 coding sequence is TGTGCCAGTAGTCCAGGGGTACCAGATACGCAGTATTTT.

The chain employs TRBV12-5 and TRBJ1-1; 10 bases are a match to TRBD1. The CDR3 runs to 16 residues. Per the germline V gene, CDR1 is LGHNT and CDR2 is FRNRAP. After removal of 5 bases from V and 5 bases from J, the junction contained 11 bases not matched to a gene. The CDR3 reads CASGADRGQGLTEAFF. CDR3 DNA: TGTGCTAGTGGTGCTGACAGGGGGCAGGGTTTAACTGAAGCTTTCTTT.

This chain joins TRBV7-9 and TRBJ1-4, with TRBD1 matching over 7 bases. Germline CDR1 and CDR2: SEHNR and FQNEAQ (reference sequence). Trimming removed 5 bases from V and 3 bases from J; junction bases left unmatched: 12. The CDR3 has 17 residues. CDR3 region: CASSPTGLPAANEKLFF. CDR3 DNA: TGTGCCAGCAGCCCGACAGGGCTACCAGCTGCTAATGAAAAACTGTTTTTT.

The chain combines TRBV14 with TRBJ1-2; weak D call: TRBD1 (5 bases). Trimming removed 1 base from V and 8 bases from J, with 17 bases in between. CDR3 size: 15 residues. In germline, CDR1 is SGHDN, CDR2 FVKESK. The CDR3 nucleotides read TGTGCCAGCAGCCAAGTGGGGCAGGCCGGTCTGGGCTACACCTTC. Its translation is CASSQVGQAGLGYTF.

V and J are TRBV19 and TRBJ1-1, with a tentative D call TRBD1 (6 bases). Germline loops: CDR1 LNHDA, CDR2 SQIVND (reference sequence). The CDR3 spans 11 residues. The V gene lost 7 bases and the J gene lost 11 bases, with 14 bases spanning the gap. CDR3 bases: TGTGCCAGTACTCTAGGGGGGGACGCTTTCTTT. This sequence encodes CASTLGGDAFF.

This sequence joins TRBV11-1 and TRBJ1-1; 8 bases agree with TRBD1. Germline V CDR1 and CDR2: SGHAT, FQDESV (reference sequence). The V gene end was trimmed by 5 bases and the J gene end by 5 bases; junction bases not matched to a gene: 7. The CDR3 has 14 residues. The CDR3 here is CASSNRQGSTEAFF. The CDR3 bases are TGTGCCAGCAGCAACCGACAGGGGAGTACTGAAGCTTTCTTT.

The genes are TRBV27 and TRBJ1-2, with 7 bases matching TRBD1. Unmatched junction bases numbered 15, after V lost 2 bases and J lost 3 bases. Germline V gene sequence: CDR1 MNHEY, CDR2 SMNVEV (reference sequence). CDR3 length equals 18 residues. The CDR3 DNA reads TGTGCCAGCAGTTTAAGAGGGGGCTACAGCCTGCAGGACTATGGCTACACCTTC. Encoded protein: CASSLRGGYSLQDYGYTF.

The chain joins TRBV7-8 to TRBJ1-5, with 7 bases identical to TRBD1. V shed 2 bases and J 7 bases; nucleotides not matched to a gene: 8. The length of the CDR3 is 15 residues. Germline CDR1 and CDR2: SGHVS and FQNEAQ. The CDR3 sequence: CASSLRRQGLQPQHF. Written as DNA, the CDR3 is TGTGCCAGCAGCTTAAGGAGACAGGGCCTACAGCCCCAGCATTTT.

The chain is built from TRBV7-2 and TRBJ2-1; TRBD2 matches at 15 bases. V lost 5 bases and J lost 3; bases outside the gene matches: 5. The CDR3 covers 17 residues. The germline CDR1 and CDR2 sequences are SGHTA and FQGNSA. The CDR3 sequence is CASSTRTSGGVYNEQFF. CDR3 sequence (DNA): TGTGCCAGCAGCACTCGGACTAGCGGGGGGGTCTACAATGAGCAGTTCTTC.

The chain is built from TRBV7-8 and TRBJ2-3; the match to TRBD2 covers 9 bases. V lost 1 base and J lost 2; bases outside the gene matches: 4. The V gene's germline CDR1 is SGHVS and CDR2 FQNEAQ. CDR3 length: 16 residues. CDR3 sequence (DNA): TGTGCCAGCAGCTTAGGAGCGGGGGGACCCACAGATACGCAGTATTTT. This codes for CASSLGAGGPTDTQYF.

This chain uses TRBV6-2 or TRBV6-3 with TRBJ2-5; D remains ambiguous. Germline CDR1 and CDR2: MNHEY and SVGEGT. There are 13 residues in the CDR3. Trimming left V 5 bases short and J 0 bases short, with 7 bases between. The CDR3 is CASSQINQETQYF. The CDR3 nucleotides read TGTGCCAGCAGTCAGATAAACCAAGAGACCCAGTACTTC.

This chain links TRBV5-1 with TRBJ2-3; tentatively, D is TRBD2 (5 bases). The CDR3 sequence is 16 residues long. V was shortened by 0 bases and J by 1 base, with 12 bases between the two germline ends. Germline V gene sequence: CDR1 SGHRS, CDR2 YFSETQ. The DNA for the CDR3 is TGCGCCAGCAGCTTGGATCTAGCAGCCGGCACAGATACGCAGTATTTT. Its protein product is CASSLDLAAGTDTQYF.

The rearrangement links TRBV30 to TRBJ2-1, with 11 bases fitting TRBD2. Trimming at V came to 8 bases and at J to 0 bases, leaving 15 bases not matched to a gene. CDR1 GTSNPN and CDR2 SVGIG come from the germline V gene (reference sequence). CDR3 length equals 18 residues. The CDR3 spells CAGTPPTSGVLSYNEQFF. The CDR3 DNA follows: TGTGCCGGAACCCCCCCGACTAGCGGGGTCCTCTCCTACAATGAGCAGTTCTTC.

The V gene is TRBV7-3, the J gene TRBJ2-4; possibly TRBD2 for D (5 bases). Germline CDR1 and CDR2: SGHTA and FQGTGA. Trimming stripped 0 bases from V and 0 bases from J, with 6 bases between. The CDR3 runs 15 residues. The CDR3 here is CASSLTSVAKNIQYF. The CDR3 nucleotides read TGTGCCAGCAGCTTAACTAGCGTAGCCAAAAACATTCAGTACTTC.

CDR3 DNA sequence: TGCGCCAGCAGCCTGACAGGGGCAACTAATGAAAAACTGTTTTTT. This encodes CASSLTGATNEKLFF. J is TRBJ1-4 and V is TRBV5-1; 8 nucleotides agree with TRBD1. In germline, CDR1 is SGHRS, CDR2 YFSETQ. The CDR3 loop spans 15 amino acids. V trimming: 4 bases; J trimming: 0 bases; junction bases outside the gene matches: 2.

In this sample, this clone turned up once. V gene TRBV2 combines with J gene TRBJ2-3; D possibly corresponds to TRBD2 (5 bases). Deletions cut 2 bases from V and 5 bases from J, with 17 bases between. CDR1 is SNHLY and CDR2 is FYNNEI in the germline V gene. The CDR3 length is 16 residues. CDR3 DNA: TGTGCCAGCAGTGAACAAGCGGCTTTTGGTGGAGATACGCAGTATTTT. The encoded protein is CASSEQAAFGGDTQYF.

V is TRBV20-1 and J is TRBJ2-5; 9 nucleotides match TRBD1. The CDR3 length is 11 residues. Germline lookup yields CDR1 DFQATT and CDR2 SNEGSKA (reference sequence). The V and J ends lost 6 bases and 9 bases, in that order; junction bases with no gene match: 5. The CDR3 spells CSAGDREAQYF. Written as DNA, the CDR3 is TGCAGTGCCGGGGACAGGGAGGCCCAGTACTTC.

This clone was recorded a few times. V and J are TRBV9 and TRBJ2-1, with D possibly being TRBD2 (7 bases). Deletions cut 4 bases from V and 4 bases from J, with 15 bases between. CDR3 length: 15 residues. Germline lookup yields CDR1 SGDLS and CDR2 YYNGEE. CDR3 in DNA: TGTGCCAGCAGCCTGGGGGGGACACATTACAATGAGCAGTTCTTC. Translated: CASSLGGTHYNEQFF.

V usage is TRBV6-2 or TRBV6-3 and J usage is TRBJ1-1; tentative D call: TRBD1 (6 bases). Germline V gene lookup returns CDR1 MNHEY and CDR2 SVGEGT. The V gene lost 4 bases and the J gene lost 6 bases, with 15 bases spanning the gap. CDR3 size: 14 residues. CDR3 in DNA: TGTGCCAGCAGTTCCTCACAGGGTTCCGCTGAAGCTTTCTTT. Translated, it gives CASSSSQGSAEAFF.